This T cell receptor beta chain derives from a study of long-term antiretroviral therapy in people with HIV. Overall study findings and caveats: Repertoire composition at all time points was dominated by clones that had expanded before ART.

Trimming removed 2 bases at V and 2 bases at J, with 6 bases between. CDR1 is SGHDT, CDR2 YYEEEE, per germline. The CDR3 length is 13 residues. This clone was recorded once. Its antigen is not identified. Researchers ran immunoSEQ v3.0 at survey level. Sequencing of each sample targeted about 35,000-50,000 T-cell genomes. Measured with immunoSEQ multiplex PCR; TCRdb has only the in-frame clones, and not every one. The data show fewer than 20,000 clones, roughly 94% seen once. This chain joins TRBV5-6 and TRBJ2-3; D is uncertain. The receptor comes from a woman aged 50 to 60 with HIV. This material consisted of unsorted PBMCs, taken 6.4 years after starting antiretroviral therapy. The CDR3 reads CASSFTDTDTQYF. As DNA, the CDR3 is TGTGCCAGCAGCTTTACCGACACAGATACGCAGTATTTT. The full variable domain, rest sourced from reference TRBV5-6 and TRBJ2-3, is DAGVTQSPTHLIKTRGQQVTLRCSPKSGHDTVSWYQQALGQGPQFIFQYYEEEERQRGNFPDRFSGHQFPNYSSELNVNALLLGDSALYLCASSFTDTDTQYFGPGTRLTVL.